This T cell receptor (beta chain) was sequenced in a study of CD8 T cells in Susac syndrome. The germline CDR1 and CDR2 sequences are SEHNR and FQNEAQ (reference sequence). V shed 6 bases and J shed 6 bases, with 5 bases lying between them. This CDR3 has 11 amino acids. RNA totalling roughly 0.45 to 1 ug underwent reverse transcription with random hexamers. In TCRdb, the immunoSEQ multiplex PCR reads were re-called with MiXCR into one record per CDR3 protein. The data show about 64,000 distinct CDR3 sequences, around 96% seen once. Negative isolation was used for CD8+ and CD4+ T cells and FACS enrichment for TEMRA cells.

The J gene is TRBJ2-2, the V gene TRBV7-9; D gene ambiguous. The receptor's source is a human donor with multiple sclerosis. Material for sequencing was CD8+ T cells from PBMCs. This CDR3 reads CASRGSGELFF. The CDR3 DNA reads TGTGCCAGCAGAGGATCCGGGGAGCTGTTTTTT. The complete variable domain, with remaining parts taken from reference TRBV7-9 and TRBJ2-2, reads DTGVSQNPRHKITKRGQNVTFRCDPISEHNRLYWYRQTLGQGPEFLTYFQNEAQLEKSRLLSDRFSAERPKGSFSTLEIQRTEQGDSAMYLCASRGSGELFFGEGSRLTVL.